Sequencing of this TCR beta chain was carried out in a study of control samples from healthy donors and cancer patients. Clones were read by immunoSEQ multiplex PCR, and TCRdb kept only the in-frame ones, dropping some. The data show 90,000 to 150,000 clones, with around 88% seen just once and approximately 3.5% held by the top ten. Germline V gene lookup returns CDR1 SEHNR and CDR2 FQNEAQ (reference sequence). The CDR3 length is 11 residues. Trimming took off 11 bases at V and 0 bases at J, with 7 bases between the two ends. The chain uses TRBV7-9 and TRBJ1-2; D is unclear. The clonotype was recovered from a man in his forties in good health. The sequenced sample was blood. Here the CDR3 DNA reads TGTGCCCTTGAAGCTAACTATGGCTACACCTTC. Protein product: CALEANYGYTF.